This is a list of T cell receptor beta chains from one sample in a study of T-cell memory formation after mild COVID-19. TCRdb reprocessed the 5' RACE reads via MiXCR and lists one record per CDR3 protein. The table records 300,000 to 350,000 distinct CDR3 sequences, roughly an eighth of them present only once. Sequencing used PBMCs or a T cell subset sorted from them (not recorded which). These receptors were obtained from a man aged 18 to 30 who had mild COVID-19 (a few samples of this study predate the infection). Cell type and time point are not known. Each CDR3 is given without its conserved first and last residue. Only part of the rows carry a size: once, few, many, or a class if the clone is expanded.

CDR3	V	J	size
SGLKIWPETQY	TRBV29-1	TRBJ2-5	-
SARDRRQGTDTQY	TRBV20-1	TRBJ2-3	many
SAIAPGTDTQY	TRBV20-1	TRBJ2-3	-
ASSATPSYTQY	TRBV27	TRBJ2-3	-
ASMAMRVAGGRDTQY	TRBV2	TRBJ2-3	-
ASSGAGQGNYEQY	TRBV5-1	TRBJ2-7	few
ASSPTGRSYNEQF	TRBV4-3	TRBJ2-1	-
SVGSHDTEAF	TRBV29-1	TRBJ1-1	-
ASMDRVESPLH	TRBV19	TRBJ1-6	few
ASSDLSGVQY	TRBV9	TRBJ2-3	few
AWSVPTRNTIY	TRBV30	TRBJ1-3	once
ASSFTLRSTEAF	TRBV7-9	TRBJ1-1	-
ASSQAGTSETQY	TRBV4-1	TRBJ2-5	few
ASSYVGTGGDGELF	TRBV6-5	TRBJ2-2	-
ASSLVRTGHEQF	TRBV11-2	TRBJ2-1	few
ASSYNYRGDSPLH	TRBV4-3	TRBJ1-6	few
ASSPPTGGYT	TRBV7-9	TRBJ1-2	-
ASRYRESYNEQF	TRBV5-5	TRBJ2-1	few
ASSYSSGGDTDTQY	TRBV6-5	TRBJ2-3	-
ASGTSTNYGYT	TRBV6-2/TRBV6-3	TRBJ1-2	-
ASSLEWGELF	TRBV5-1	TRBJ2-2	-
ASSSSDYSYNEQF	TRBV13	TRBJ2-1	few
ASSYGSYEQY	TRBV7-9	TRBJ2-7	few
ASRREGKQY	TRBV11-2	TRBJ2-7	-
ASSQGPGHLWGAF	TRBV4-1	TRBJ1-1	-
AISPGTGPGEQY	TRBV10-3	TRBJ2-7	few
ASSFLGRMDPADTQY	TRBV5-1	TRBJ2-3	few
ASTFTGGTLYGYT	TRBV28	TRBJ1-2	-
ASSSHRDLRRDYGYT	TRBV6-6	TRBJ1-2	many
ASSPARDQPQH	TRBV3-1	TRBJ1-5	many
ASSQDPGQGVWKLF	TRBV4-3	TRBJ1-4	-
ASSSRSGGRLGQKVPQY	TRBV6-5	TRBJ2-3	-
SAREVGTPWNTEAF	TRBV20-1	TRBJ1-1	-
ATSVKGPTDTQY	TRBV24-1	TRBJ2-3	many
AWSFPGGTYEQY	TRBV30	TRBJ2-7	few
ASSYSGGRVYEQF	TRBV6-2/TRBV6-3	TRBJ2-1	few
SARVTTENTEAF	TRBV20-1	TRBJ1-1	-